Following are 14 T cell receptor beta chains from one sample sequenced in a study of beta chain features in type 1 diabetes. General study findings and limits: All four CD4+ subsets from Type 1 diabetes patients carried moderately but significantly shorter TCRB CDR3s.

No antigen is known for these receptors. All of the isolated RNA was reverse transcribed, so expressed TCRB transcripts were sequenced. Produced via immunoSEQ multiplex PCR; TCRdb's table is partial and in-frame only. The sample holds over 600,000 clones, around 11% seen once. Material: naive CD4+ T cells from blood. Source of these receptors: a man aged 30-40 years with type 1 diabetes.

Worth noting for this clone: This sample also contains other DNA sequences that code for the same CDR3. The CDR3 nucleotides read TGTGCCAGCTCACCAGGAACGGCTAATGAAAAACTGTTTTTT. Protein: CASSPGTANEKLFF. This chain links TRBV18 with TRBJ1-4; D remains ambiguous. Germline V gene lookup returns CDR1 KGHSH and CDR2 LQKENI. V lost 2 bases to trimming and J lost 3 bases, with 7 bases between them. The CDR3 is made up of 14 amino acids.

To note about this clone: Other DNA sequences in this specimen translate into the identical CDR3. The V and J genes are TRBV27 and TRBJ1-2; D might be TRBD1 (5 bases). Between the trimmed V and J ends, which lost 0 bases and 5 bases, there was a span of 7 bases. The CDR3 is made up of 13 amino acids. Germline V lookup: CDR1 MNHEY, CDR2 SMNVEV (reference sequence). CDR3 bases: TGTGCCAGCAGTTTATCGGGGGGATATGGCTACACCTTC. Residues: CASSLSGGYGYTF.

The sample holds a few counts of this clone. V and J are TRBV6-5 and TRBJ1-1, with no clear D. The CDR3 spans 15 residues. The V end lost 0 bases, the J end lost 5 bases, and 13 bases lay between the germline ends. The germline V gene encodes CDR1 MNHEY and CDR2 SVGAGI. DNA of the CDR3: TGTGCCAGCAGTTACTCGAACCCCCCATCGACTGAAGCTTTCTTT. Amino acid sequence: CASSYSNPPSTEAFF.

In this sample, this clone turned up a few times. The chain joins TRBV5-1 to TRBJ2-2; possible D gene TRBD1, 5 bases. The V end was cut by 0 bases, the J end by 6 bases, with 15 bases between. The germline V gene encodes CDR1 SGHRS and CDR2 YFSETQ. This CDR3 is 16 amino acids long. The CDR3 nucleotides read TGCGCCAGCAGCTTGGAAGGGATCTCACAGGCCGGGGAGCTGTTTTTT. This sequence encodes CASSLEGISQAGELFF.

This chain joins TRBV28 and TRBJ2-3; TRBD1 agrees at 7 bases. The CDR3 is 15 amino acids. In germline, CDR1 is MDHEN, CDR2 SYDVKM. The V segment lost 2 bases and the J segment 3 bases; nucleotides outside the gene matches: 5. The CDR3, as DNA: TGTGCCAGCAGTTTACGACAGGGCCTTACAGATACGCAGTATTTT. Translation gives CASSLRQGLTDTQYF.

Comments on this clone: Other DNA sequences in this specimen translate into the identical CDR3. The CDR3 loop reads CASSFDRSYEQYF. The CDR3 DNA sequence: TGCGCCAGCAGCTTTGACAGGTCCTACGAGCAGTACTTC. This chain connects TRBV5-1 to TRBJ2-7; D perhaps matches TRBD1 (6 bases). With 2 bases removed from V and 1 base from J, the gap between germline ends came to 7 bases. Germline assignment: CDR1 SGHRS and CDR2 YFSETQ. The CDR3 totals 13 residues.

V is TRBV6-5 and J is TRBJ2-6; D is perhaps TRBD2 (5 bases). In germline, CDR1 is MNHEY, CDR2 SVGAGI. This CDR3 region has 14 residues. Trimming took 6 bases from V and 4 from J, leaving 10 bases between them. The CDR3: CASSIGGGANVLTF. The DNA of the CDR3 is TGTGCCAGCAGCATTGGCGGGGGGGCCAACGTCCTGACTTTC.

This clone was counted only a few times. The rearrangement uses TRBV5-6 and TRBJ1-2, with unresolved D. Germline assignment: CDR1 SGHDT and CDR2 YYEEEE. V shed 0 bases and J shed 8 bases, with 8 bases lying between them. The CDR3 is 12 amino acids. The chain's CDR3 is CASSLVATGYTF. CDR3 in DNA: TGTGCCAGCAGCTTGGTGGCGACAGGCTACACCTTC.

This clone was observed a few times. The rearrangement uses TRBV6-6 and TRBJ1-1; the D is unclear. V was pared by 6 bases and J by 11 bases, with 19 bases between. This CDR3 is built from 13 residues. In germline, CDR1 is MNHNY, CDR2 SVGAGI (reference sequence). CDR3 in DNA: TGTGCCAGCAGCTCCGGGTCCCACTCGGGGGCTTTCTTT. Translation: CASSSGSHSGAFF.

The CDR3 nucleotides read TGTGCCAGTAGTCTCCGGGGTCAGCCCCAGCATTTT. Residues: CASSLRGQPQHF. The V call is TRBV19, the J call TRBJ1-5; D not certain. This CDR3 contains 12 residues. V was pared by 5 bases and J by 6 bases, with 8 bases between. Germline V gene lookup returns CDR1 LNHDA and CDR2 SQIVND (reference sequence).

This clone was seen a handful of times. V usage is TRBV11-2 and J usage is TRBJ2-2; 7 positions agree with TRBD1. V lost 4 bases, J lost 1 base, and 3 bases stayed unmatched. The CDR3 has 15 amino acids. Looked up from germline, CDR1 is SGHAT and CDR2 is FQNNGV. Here the CDR3 reads CASSYRQGNTGELFF. As DNA, the CDR3 is TGTGCCAGCAGCTACCGACAGGGGAACACCGGGGAGCTGTTTTTT.

In this sample, this clone turned up a few times. Here the CDR3 DNA reads TGTGCCAGCAGTGACCGGGACGTAGAGACCCAGTACTTC. This sequence encodes CASSDRDVETQYF. J is TRBJ2-5 and V is TRBV2; D may match TRBD1 or TRBD2 (5 bases each). The CDR3 runs to 13 residues. V was shortened by 3 bases and J by 4 bases, with 9 bases between the two germline ends. The germline CDR1 and CDR2 sequences are SNHLY and FYNNEI.

The chain is built from TRBV18 and TRBJ1-1, with unresolved D. CDR1 is KGHSH, CDR2 LQKENI, per germline. The CDR3 length is 15 residues. Trimming removed 5 bases at V and 0 bases at J, with 13 bases between. Written as DNA, the CDR3 is TGTGCCAGCTCAGAGTCATTCGGTATGAACACTGAAGCTTTCTTT. This codes for CASSESFGMNTEAFF.

This clone was detected only a few times. This chain joins TRBV29-1 and TRBJ1-3; 7 nucleotides align to TRBD1. Germline CDR1 reads SQVTM; CDR2 reads ANQGSEA. This CDR3 comprises 16 residues. The junction had 11 bases not matched to a gene; V was cut back by 5 bases and J by 1 base. The CDR3 is CSVSGTASSSGNTIYF. The CDR3, as DNA: TGCAGCGTTTCCGGGACAGCTTCCTCTTCTGGAAACACCATATATTTT.